Sequencing of this T cell receptor (beta chain) was carried out in a study of blood T cell repertoires in COVID-19. The CDR3 runs to 16 residues. Germline CDR1 MNHEY, CDR2 SVGAGI. The V end lost 0 bases, the J end lost 4 bases, and 15 bases lay between the germline ends. Seattle participants joined during active infection and were tracked over time. This clone was seen more than once but under ten times. Assay: immunoSEQ multiplex PCR; the TCRdb copy retains only in-frame clones and omits some. The sample shows over 450,000 clones, roughly nine tenths of them seen only once. V usage is TRBV6-5 and J usage is TRBJ1-2; a weak D match, TRBD1 (6 bases). This TCR was sampled from a man younger than 30 with COVID-19, enrolled during active disease. The sample taken for sequencing was peripheral blood. The CDR3 loop is CASSYSVSQGSYGYTF. The DNA for the CDR3 is TGTGCCAGCAGTTACTCGGTGTCACAGGGTAGCTATGGCTACACCTTC.